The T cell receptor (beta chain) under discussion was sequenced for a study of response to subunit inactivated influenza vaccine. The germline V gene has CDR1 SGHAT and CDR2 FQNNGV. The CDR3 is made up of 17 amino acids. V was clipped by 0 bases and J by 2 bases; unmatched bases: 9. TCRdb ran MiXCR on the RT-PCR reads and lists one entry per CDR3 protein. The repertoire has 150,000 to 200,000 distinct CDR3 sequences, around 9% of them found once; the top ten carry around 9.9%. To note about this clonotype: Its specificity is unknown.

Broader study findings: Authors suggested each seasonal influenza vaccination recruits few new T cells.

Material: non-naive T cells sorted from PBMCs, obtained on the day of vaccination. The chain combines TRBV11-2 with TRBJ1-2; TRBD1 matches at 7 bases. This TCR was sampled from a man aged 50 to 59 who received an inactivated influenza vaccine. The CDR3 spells CASSLDTGQLTNYGYTF. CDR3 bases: TGTGCCAGCAGCTTAGATACGGGACAGCTAACCAACTATGGCTACACCTTC.